The 9 T cell receptor beta chains reported below all come from one sample, sequenced in a study of blood T cells in healthy people across ages. Alongside a J-beta primer mix, a sample-barcoded 5' primer served in a second PCR lasting roughly 6 to 11 cycles. One entry per CDR3 protein results from TCRdb running MiXCR on the 5' RACE reads. The table records around 1,000,000 distinct CDR3 sequences, around 27% of them present only once. The sample also formed part of further work on T cells of mothers and their children.

Sequencing was carried out using blood. These receptors were collected from a girl aged 2 to 9 in good health.

This rearrangement joins TRBV7-9 to TRBJ2-7; 9 bases line up with TRBD1. The V segment lost 3 bases and the J segment 6 bases; nucleotides outside the gene matches: 9. This CDR3 has 15 amino acids. CDR1 is SEHNR and CDR2 is FQNEAQ in the germline V gene (reference sequence). The CDR3 DNA follows: TGTGCCAGCAGCTTCATTACCGGGACAGGGATCGAGCAGTACTTC. Its protein is CASSFITGTGIEQYF. The whole variable domain, remainder taken from reference TRBV7-9 and TRBJ2-7, is DTGVSQNPRHKITKRGQNVTFRCDPISEHNRLYWYRQTLGQGPEFLTYFQNEAQLEKSRLLSDRFSAERPKGSFSTLEIQRTEQGDSAMYLCASSFITGTGIEQYFGPGTRLTVT.

The chain has TRBV12-3 or TRBV12-4 and TRBJ2-1; no definite D call. V was shortened by 5 bases and J by 6 bases, with 14 bases between the two germline ends. This CDR3 is 14 amino acids long. DNA for the CDR3: TGTGCCAGCAGTGCCCCGCTGCGTCCCAATGAGCAGTTCTTC. This codes for CASSAPLRPNEQFF.

A note on this clonotype: One end of the junction is discordant with germline, which a read error may explain. V usage is TRBV29-1 and J usage is TRBJ2-1; D tentatively reads TRBD1 or TRBD2 (5 bases each). The CDR3 runs 13 residues. Germline assignment: CDR1 SQVTM and CDR2 ANQGSEA. The CDR3 DNA reads as TGCAGCGGGGGACCCCGAGGAATTAATGAGCAGCTCTTC. It yields the protein CSGGPRGINEQLF.

The V gene is TRBV28, the J gene TRBJ2-5; 8 positions agree with TRBD1. The J call may be in error: the DNA end matches TRBJ2-1 better. CDR3 length: 15 amino acids. Germline V gene lookup returns CDR1 MDHEN and CDR2 SYDVKM. The CDR3 DNA is TGTGCCAGCAGTTCCAGACAGGGGAATGACAGTGAGCAGTTCTTC. This gives the protein CASSSRQGNDSEQFF.

This rearrangement joins TRBV4-3 to TRBJ1-1; tentative D call: TRBD1 (6 bases). The CDR3 covers 13 residues. The ends were cut back, 0 bases at V and 8 bases at J, with 10 bases in the middle. Germline V gene sequence: CDR1 LGHNA, CDR2 YSLEER. DNA of the CDR3: TGCGCCAGCAGCCAAGATAGGGGGAAGGAAGCTTTCTTT. Translation gives CASSQDRGKEAFF.

This clonotype showed up many times. The V call is TRBV19, the J call TRBJ2-1, with D tentatively TRBD1 or TRBD2 (5 bases each). Trimming stripped 1 base from V and 5 bases from J, with 9 bases between. This CDR3 is 14 amino acids long. From germline, CDR1 is LNHDA and CDR2 SQIVND (reference sequence). In DNA form, the CDR3 reads TGTGCCAGTAGTATAGTTGGGGGTAACAATGAGCAGTTCTTC. This codes for CASSIVGGNNEQFF.

This chain links TRBV5-1 with TRBJ2-1, with 13 bases matching TRBD2. Germline-derived CDR1 and CDR2 are SGHRS and YFSETQ. J was trimmed by 4 bases and V by 4 bases; bases with no gene match: 17. The CDR3 runs 20 residues. The CDR3 loop reads CASSPTMTSGRIRNYNEQFF. The CDR3 region has the DNA TGCGCCAGCAGCCCGACGATGACTAGCGGGAGGATAAGGAATTACAATGAGCAGTTCTTC.

The chain employs TRBV6-6 and TRBJ2-7, with D possibly matching TRBD1 (5 bases). V shed 2 bases and J shed 2 bases, with 13 bases lying between them. This CDR3 region has 15 residues. Germline V gene data show CDR1 as MNHNY and CDR2 as SVGAGI (reference sequence). CDR3 protein: CASSYNPTVPYEQYF. For the CDR3, the DNA is TGTGCCAGCAGTTACAATCCGACAGTGCCCTACGAGCAGTACTTC.

This chain links TRBV20-1 with TRBJ1-5; a weak D match, TRBD1 (5 bases). V shed 5 bases and J shed 3 bases, with 11 bases lying between them. CDR1 DFQATT and CDR2 SNEGSKA come from the germline V gene (reference sequence). The CDR3 sequence is 13 residues long. The CDR3 DNA follows: TGCAGTGCTTCTGACAGCCTCAATCAGCCCCAGCATTTT. Amino acid sequence: CSASDSLNQPQHF.